The 9 T cell receptor beta chains below come from one sample, sequenced in a study of human T cells and chemical hapten exposure. TCRdb itself ran the RACE reads through MiXCR, one entry per CDR3 protein. Seen here are 180,000 or so distinct CDR3 sequences, 13% to 15% observed once, and the top ten hold less than 2%. The time point is: patch test 1, 2 weeks after DPC sensitization. Treatment noted: therapeutic diphenylcyclopropenone sensitization with weekly scalp DPC. The material was whole blood, obtained in connection with sensitization to the hapten diphenylcyclopropenone (DPC). These receptors were collected from a woman aged 25 to 39 with alopecia areata. Some clones in this sample may be carry-over from other donors' samples.

J is TRBJ2-7 and V is TRBV20-1; TRBD2 matches 13 bases. V shed 2 bases, J shed 5 bases, and the junction held 9 bases outside the gene matches. There are 16 residues in the CDR3. Germline-derived CDR1 and CDR2 are DFQATT and SNEGSKA (reference sequence). CDR3 amino acids: CSARPLAGGPSHEQYF. The CDR3 coding sequence is TGCAGTGCTAGACCACTAGCGGGAGGGCCATCCCACGAGCAGTACTTC.

The genes are TRBV5-4 and TRBJ1-6, with 7 positions matching TRBD1. J was trimmed by 8 bases and V by 4 bases; bases with no gene match: 9. The V gene's germline CDR1 is SGHNT and CDR2 YYREEE (reference sequence). The CDR3 has 15 amino acids. In nucleotides, the CDR3 is TGTGCCAGCAGCCTCCCCTCAGGGGGAGATTCACCCCTCCACTTT. Residues: CASSLPSGGDSPLHF.

The rearrangement uses TRBV7-9 and TRBJ2-7, with 9 bases fitting TRBD2. From germline, CDR1 is SEHNR and CDR2 FQNEAQ (reference sequence). V shed 5 bases, J shed 3 bases, and the junction held 14 bases outside the gene matches. This CDR3 is 17 amino acids long. DNA for the CDR3: TGTGCCAGCAGCCCCCAACCGGGCGCGGGGGGGGGCTACGAGCAGTACTTC. Its protein product is CASSPQPGAGGGYEQYF.

The sample holds a few counts of this clonotype. V gene TRBV12-3 or TRBV12-4 combines with J gene TRBJ2-3; D perhaps matches TRBD2 (6 bases). V lost 3 bases, J lost 5 bases, and 12 bases lay in between. The CDR3 length is 14 residues. The CDR3 DNA reads TGTGCCAGCAGTTTGGGGACGGGGGTAGATACGCAGTATTTT. Translating it yields CASSLGTGVDTQYF.

Many counts were recorded for this clonotype. The rearrangement links TRBV28 to TRBJ2-7; D is possibly TRBD2 (6 bases). CDR1 and CDR2 from the germline V gene are MDHEN and SYDVKM. The CDR3 has 13 amino acids. The V end lost 8 bases, the J end lost 5 bases, and 16 bases lay between the germline ends. For the CDR3, the DNA is TGTGCCAGCGGAGGGGATCCGCGGGACGAGCAGTACTTC. It yields the protein CASGGDPRDEQYF.

Written as DNA, the CDR3 is TGTGCCATCACCCAAGACATGGGCACTGAAGCTTTCTTT. As protein: CAITQDMGTEAFF. The rearrangement links TRBV10-3 to TRBJ1-1; D unclear. This CDR3 has 13 amino acids. Germline lookup yields CDR1 ENHRY and CDR2 SYGVKD. Trimming took off 7 bases at V and 4 bases at J, with 13 bases between the two ends.

This clonotype has ten or more counts. The rearrangement uses TRBV3-1 and TRBJ2-3, with a tentative D call TRBD1 (6 bases). This CDR3 is 14 amino acids long. The germline gives CDR1 LGHDT, CDR2 YNNKEL (reference sequence). Trimming pared 0 bases from V and 4 bases from J, leaving 8 bases between. CDR3 nucleotides: TGTGCCAGCAGCCAAGAGGGGGCCGCAGATACGCAGTATTTT. Protein sequence: CASSQEGAADTQYF.

The genes are TRBV3-1 and TRBJ2-3, with 10 bases aligning to TRBD1. After removal of 5 bases from V and 1 base from J, the junction contained 3 bases not matched to a gene. This CDR3 has 15 residues. Germline-derived CDR1 and CDR2 are LGHDT and YNNKEL (reference sequence). The CDR3 reads CASSLTGGGTDTQYF. CDR3 sequence (DNA): TGTGCCAGCAGCTTGACAGGGGGCGGCACAGATACGCAGTATTTT.

The rearrangement links TRBV12-3 or TRBV12-4 to TRBJ1-4; 9 bases are shared with TRBD1. This CDR3 comprises 14 residues. V lost 4 bases, J lost 5 bases, and 2 bases stayed unmatched. DNA for the CDR3: TGTGCCAGCAGTTGGACAGGGGCGAATGAAAAACTGTTTTTT. Translation gives CASSWTGANEKLFF.